This T cell receptor beta chain was retrieved from a study of T cell responses to AZD1222 COVID-19 vaccine. Libraries were prepared by immunoSEQ multiplex PCR; TCRdb keeps only in-frame clonotypes and omits some of them. There are 150,000 to 250,000 clones in the sample; 80% to 95% occur only once, and around 3.6% lies in the top ten. The CDR3 sequence is 15 residues long. Germline V gene data show CDR1 as SGHTA and CDR2 as FQGTGA. Trimming took 6 bases from V and 0 from J; bases not matched to a gene: 5. The rearrangement links TRBV7-3 to TRBJ2-1; TRBD2 matches at 7 bases. The source is an adult who received the AZD1222 COVID-19 vaccine. This specimen consisted of peripheral blood, obtained 28 days after the second AZD1222 dose. The CDR3 nucleotides are TGTGCCAGCAGTCTAGCGGCCAGCTCCTACAATGAGCAGTTCTTC. Residues: CASSLAASSYNEQFF.